A single sample is the source of the 19 T cell receptor beta chains below, sequenced in a study of blood T cell repertoires in COVID-19. Assay: immunoSEQ multiplex PCR; the TCRdb copy retains only in-frame clones and omits some. The sample carries around 77,000 clones, roughly nine tenths recorded once. Sequencing was done on a sample of peripheral blood. The source is an elderly woman with active or convalescent COVID-19.

The chain uses TRBV28 and TRBJ1-2; maybe TRBD1 (5 bases). This CDR3 comprises 15 residues. V shed 4 bases and J shed 5 bases, with 17 bases lying between them. Germline CDR1 MDHEN, CDR2 SYDVKM. The CDR3 protein is CASSSRTPWIYGYTF. Here the CDR3 DNA reads TGTGCCAGCAGTTCGAGGACACCTTGGATATATGGCTACACCTTC.

Of note for this clone: This same CDR3 is encoded by further DNA sequences in the sample. The chain employs TRBV9 and TRBJ2-7; TRBD2 is a possible D gene (6 bases). This CDR3 region has 14 residues. V was trimmed by 3 bases and J by 2 bases, leaving 12 bases between them. Germline-derived CDR1 and CDR2 are SGDLS and YYNGEE. In nucleotides, the CDR3 is TGTGCCAGCAGCGCTGGGACTGCACCCTACGAGCAGTACTTC. Protein product: CASSAGTAPYEQYF.

The CDR3 nucleotides read TGTGCCAGCACGACAGGTTTCTACGAGCAGTACTTC. Protein: CASTTGFYEQYF. The chain has TRBV27 and TRBJ2-7, with a tentative D call TRBD1 (6 bases). Trimming took 7 bases from V and 3 from J, leaving 10 bases between them. This CDR3 is built from 12 residues. CDR1 and CDR2 (germline): MNHEY, SMNVEV (reference sequence).

Only a few counts were recorded for this clone. The gene calls are TRBV28 and TRBJ2-7; 7 bases are a match to TRBD1. V was pared by 5 bases and J by 1 base, with 8 bases of the junction left unmatched. Per the germline V gene, CDR1 is MDHEN and CDR2 is SYDVKM. The CDR3 has 15 residues. CDR3 protein: CASSRQGVGSYEQYF. The DNA of the CDR3 is TGTGCCAGCAGTCGACAGGGAGTAGGTTCCTACGAGCAGTACTTC.

The chain joins TRBV6-5 to TRBJ2-2; D not certain. The CDR3 is 14 amino acids. Between the trimmed V and J ends, which lost 0 bases and 7 bases, there was a span of 9 bases. Germline V CDR1 and CDR2: MNHEY, SVGAGI. The CDR3 nucleotides are TGTGCCAGCAGTTACTCGGAAAGAGGCGGGGAGCTGTTTTTT. The encoded protein is CASSYSERGGELFF.

The V and J genes are TRBV18 and TRBJ1-1, with D unclear. The CDR3 runs to 14 residues. The ends were cut back, 6 bases at V and 1 base at J, with 12 bases in the middle. The germline V gene encodes CDR1 KGHSH and CDR2 LQKENI. The CDR3 DNA reads TGTGCCAGCTCCCCGGTGTCACGGAACACTGAAGCTTTCTTT. Amino acids: CASSPVSRNTEAFF.

This clone was seen a single time. This chain links TRBV18 with TRBJ2-3, with 10 bases fitting TRBD2. Germline V gene sequence: CDR1 KGHSH, CDR2 LQKENI. V lost 4 bases, J lost 1 base, and 5 bases stayed unmatched. This CDR3 region has 16 residues. The DNA for the CDR3 is TGTGCCAGCTCACTTATGAGCGGGGGGGGCACAGATACGCAGTATTTT. Residues: CASSLMSGGGTDTQYF.

This chain uses TRBV5-4 with TRBJ1-2, with D unresolved. Per the germline V gene, CDR1 is SGHNT and CDR2 is YYREEE (reference sequence). The CDR3 covers 13 residues. V lost 0 bases and J 7 bases, leaving 10 bases between the germline ends. DNA for the CDR3: TGTGCCAGCAGCTTGGTCAGCTCAGGTGGCTACACCTTC. This encodes CASSLVSSGGYTF. The full variable domain, its missing parts supplied by reference TRBV5-4 and TRBJ1-2, is ETGVTQSPTHLIKTRGQQVTLRCSSQSGHNTVSWYQQALGQGPQFIFQYYREEENGRGNFPPRFSGLQFPNYSSELNVNALELDDSALYLCASSLVSSGGYTFGSGTRLTVV.

The gene calls are TRBV5-6 and TRBJ2-1; 12 nucleotides line up with TRBD2. The V gene end was trimmed by 0 bases and the J gene end by 4 bases; junction bases not matched to a gene: 2. CDR3 length: 16 residues. Germline-derived CDR1 and CDR2 are SGHDT and YYEEEE. This CDR3 reads CASSLGLAGVYNEQFF. CDR3 bases: TGTGCCAGCAGCTTGGGACTAGCGGGGGTGTACAATGAGCAGTTCTTC.

This chain links TRBV11-3 with TRBJ2-3; 8 nucleotides align to TRBD1. The CDR3 spans 17 residues. The V and J ends lost 0 bases and 5 bases, in that order; junction bases with no gene match: 10. CDR1 SGHNT and CDR2 YENEEA come from the germline V gene. CDR3 nucleotide sequence: TGTGCCAGCAGCTTAGAGATACCAGGGGGCGCGGGAGATACGCAGTATTTT. It codes for CASSLEIPGGAGDTQYF.

V gene TRBV11-2 combines with J gene TRBJ2-3; no clear D. CDR1 and CDR2 from the germline V gene are SGHAT and FQNNGV. Trimming cost V 2 bases and J 10 bases, with 10 bases left between them. The CDR3 length is 12 residues. CDR3 sequence (DNA): TGTGCCAGCAGCTTACAGCCCAGGTCGCAGTATTTT. It is translated as CASSLQPRSQYF.

V gene TRBV7-2 combines with J gene TRBJ1-2; tentatively, D is TRBD1 (5 bases). V dropped 3 bases and J dropped 2 bases, with 10 bases sitting between them. This CDR3 has 14 residues. Germline V gene data show CDR1 as SGHTA and CDR2 as FQGNSA. The CDR3 here is CASSFSGENYGYTF. DNA of the CDR3: TGTGCCAGCAGCTTTTCGGGGGAGAACTATGGCTACACCTTC.

The CDR3, as DNA: TGTGCCAGCAGCTTAGGGGCCCTAGCTCGAACGAACACCGGGGAGCTGTTTTTT. Its translation: CASSLGALARTNTGELFF. The chain joins TRBV7-2 to TRBJ2-2, with a possible D match to TRBD2 (5 bases). V was pared by 1 base and J by 0 bases, with 15 bases between. CDR3 length: 18 residues. Germline V gene lookup returns CDR1 SGHTA and CDR2 FQGNSA. Complete variable domain (other parts from reference TRBV7-2 and TRBJ2-2): GAGVSQSPSNKVTEKGKDVELRCDPISGHTALYWYRQSLGQGLEFLIYFQGNSAPDKSGLPSDRFSAERTGGSVSTLTIQRTQQEDSAVYLCASSLGALARTNTGELFFGEGSRLTVL.

The chain joins TRBV2 to TRBJ1-1; 7 bases fit TRBD1. Trimming cost V 6 bases and J 8 bases; bases outside gene matches: 6. This CDR3 contains 12 residues. Germline values: CDR1 SNHLY, CDR2 FYNNEI. Written as DNA, the CDR3 is TGTGCCAGCAGGGAGGGGGCGCGGGAAGCTTTCTTT. It yields the protein CASREGAREAFF. Using reference TRBV2 and TRBJ1-1 for the parts outside the CDR3, the full variable domain is EPEVTQTPSHQVTQMGQEVILRCVPISNHLYFYWYRQILGQKVEFLVSFYNNEISEKSEIFDDQFSVERPDGSNFTLKIRSTKLEDSAMYFCASREGAREAFFGQGTRLTVV.

J is TRBJ1-6 and V is TRBV4-2, with TRBD1 matching over 8 bases. The germline gives CDR1 LGHNA, CDR2 YNFKEQ. J gave up 2 bases and V 5 bases, and 5 bases lay outside the gene matches. CDR3 length equals 16 residues. CDR3 loop: CASSEPDRAYNSPLHF. DNA of the CDR3: TGTGCCAGCAGCGAACCGGACAGGGCCTATAATTCACCCCTCCACTTT.

This chain links TRBV24-1 with TRBJ1-4, with 9 positions matching TRBD1. The germline gives CDR1 KGHDR, CDR2 SFDVKD. CDR3 length: 15 residues. The V and J ends lost 2 bases and 5 bases, in that order; junction bases with no gene match: 2. The DNA of the CDR3 is TGTGCCACCAGTGATTCTGGGACAGGGAATGAAAAACTGTTTTTT. It translates to CATSDSGTGNEKLFF.

Only one count was recorded for this clone. The chain employs TRBV21-1 and TRBJ1-1; the table's D call TRBD1 went unverified against the DNA. TRBV21-1 is a documented pseudogene. There are 13 residues in the CDR3. CDR3: CASSRDRESEAFF. CDR3 coding DNA: TGTGCCAGCAGCAGGGACAGGGAGTCTGAAGCTTTCTTT.

The chain employs TRBV9 and TRBJ1-2, with D maybe TRBD1 (6 bases). CDR1 and CDR2 (germline): SGDLS, YYNGEE. This CDR3 spans 13 amino acids. Trimming removed 6 bases from V and 8 bases from J, with 17 bases in between. Written as DNA, the CDR3 is TGTGCCAGCACGGCCCTGGGGGGGGCAGGCTACACCTTC. Translating gives CASTALGGAGYTF.

Here the CDR3 reads CASSSGTDTPYEQYF. In nucleotides, the CDR3 is TGTGCCAGCAGTTCCGGGACAGACACACCCTACGAGCAGTACTTC. V and J are TRBV28 and TRBJ2-7, with TRBD1 matching 7 bases. Germline assignment: CDR1 MDHEN and CDR2 SYDVKM. With 4 bases clipped from V and 2 bases from J, the junction kept 8 bases outside the gene matches. The CDR3 is 15 residues long.